This TCR beta chain was recovered during a study of T cell changes during pregnancy in multiple sclerosis (dated by TCRdb to the late 2010s). Context from the whole study: The study examined how the T cell repertoire changed over the course of pregnancy in women with multiple sclerosis.

A note on this clone: Its binding antigen is unknown. The sample holds no much larger clone one base away, and base qualities are not on file.

Libraries were built with the immunoSEQ multiplex PCR assay. Imported from immuneACCESS, the table was reduced by TCRdb to in-frame sequences with V and J called. These copies leave out some clones; in studies compared against another copy, an unresolved V gene accounts for under half, and the cause of the remainder is not known. The sample table shows tens of thousands of clones, and 91% are seen once. Clones ranked in the top ten supply 1.5% to 2% of the sample. Via the germline V gene, CDR1 is SGDLS and CDR2 YYNGEE. CDR3 length: 14 amino acids, cysteine to phenylalanine. The retained sequence is limited to the CDR3, 42 bases, with the frame set at the first base. Trimmed from V: 3 bases; trimmed from J: 8 bases; junction bases lacking a gene match: 5.

This receptor was obtained from a female donor in good health, enrolled as a control in a pregnancy study. This chain is built from TRBV9 and TRBJ1-1, with TRBD1 identical over 12 junction bases. The material was peripheral blood, obtained after pregnancy. The CDR3: CASSAGQGAREAFF. In nucleotides, the sequence is TGTGCCAGCAGCGCGGGACAGGGGGCGCGGGAAGCTTTCTTT.